The 21 T cell receptor beta chains in this list originate from one sample, sequenced in a study of neoadjuvant anti-PD-1 for oral cavity cancer. Time point defined: after neoadjuvant nivolumab, at surgical resection. The method was immunoSEQ multiplex PCR; TCRdb's version includes in-frame clones alone and lacks a portion of them. Of some 14,000 clones listed, under 80% are singletons. This sample comprised PBMCs, obtained after nivolumab (anti-PD-1) treatment. The receptors shown here come from a person between 40 and 85 years old with oral cavity squamous cell carcinoma.

The V call is TRBV28, the J call TRBJ1-5; unclear D gene. CDR3 length: 13 amino acids. Germline V gene sequence: CDR1 MDHEN, CDR2 SYDVKM. Trimming took 4 bases from V and 7 from J, leaving 11 bases between them. The CDR3 DNA follows: TGTGCCAGCAGTTCCTACAGTAGACAGCCCCAGCATTTT. It specifies CASSSYSRQPQHF. Looking up the rest from reference TRBV28 and TRBJ1-5 gives the full variable domain: DVKVTQSSRYLVKRTGEKVFLECVQDMDHENMFWYRQDPGLGLRLIYFSYDVKMKEKGDIPEGYSVSREKKERFSLILESASTNQTSMYLCASSSYSRQPQHFGDGTRLSIL.

V usage is TRBV7-8 and J usage is TRBJ2-2; D uncertain. V lost 5 bases to trimming and J lost 1 base, with 14 bases between them. Germline V gene data show CDR1 as SGHVS and CDR2 as FQNEAQ. There are 16 residues in the CDR3. CDR3 bases: TGTGCCAGCAGCCCCCTGGCCCTGATGAACACCGGGGAGCTGTTTTTT. It specifies CASSPLALMNTGELFF.

V is TRBV5-1 and J is TRBJ2-5, with 8 bases identical to TRBD2. V dropped 2 bases and J dropped 5; count of bases not matched to a gene: 5. From germline, CDR1 is SGHRS and CDR2 YFSETQ. The CDR3 consists of 14 residues. The DNA of the CDR3 is TGCGCCAGCAGCTTCGGGCGGGGGGCGGAGACCCAGTACTTC. The encoded protein is CASSFGRGAETQYF. Full variable domain (remainder filled in from reference TRBV5-1 and TRBJ2-5): KAGVTQTPRYLIKTRGQQVTLSCSPISGHRSVSWYQQTPGQGLQFLFEYFSETQRNKGNFPGRFSGRQFSNSRSEMNVSTLELGDSALYLCASSFGRGAETQYFGPGTRLLVL.

CDR3: CASSVGGDSRNTIYF. The CDR3 coding sequence is TGTGCCAGCAGCGTAGGAGGAGACAGTAGAAACACCATATATTTT. This chain joins TRBV9 and TRBJ1-3; D possibly corresponds to TRBD1 (5 bases). Germline V lookup: CDR1 SGDLS, CDR2 YYNGEE. CDR3 length: 15 residues. V was trimmed by 0 bases and J by 5 bases, leaving 12 bases between them. Together with reference TRBV9 and TRBJ1-3, the CDR3 gives the full variable domain: DSGVTQTPKHLITATGQRVTLRCSPRSGDLSVYWYQQSLDQGLQFLIQYYNGEERAKGNILERFSAQQFPDLHSELNLSSLELGDSALYFCASSVGGDSRNTIYFGEGSWLTVV.

This clone has a handful of counts. The CDR3 sequence is CASSLGRPGDGQPQHF. As DNA, the CDR3 is TGTGCCAGCAGCTTAGGTCGGCCAGGGGACGGACAGCCCCAGCATTTT. This chain uses TRBV7-2 with TRBJ1-5, with D maybe TRBD1 (6 bases). Germline lookup yields CDR1 SGHTA and CDR2 FQGNSA. The V and J ends lost 1 base and 7 bases respectively, with 17 bases between them. The CDR3 is 16 residues long.

The chain links TRBV7-3 to TRBJ2-3; possible D gene TRBD2, 5 bases. Germline CDR1 and CDR2: SGHTA and FQGTGA. Between the trimmed V and J ends, which lost 5 bases and 6 bases, there was a span of 9 bases. The CDR3 runs 12 residues. In DNA, the CDR3 is TGTGCCAGCAGCCGACCGGGGGATACGCAGTATTTT. It is translated as CASSRPGDTQYF.

This chain uses TRBV6-5 with TRBJ2-2; D uncertain. The ends were cut back, 3 bases at V and 7 bases at J, with 3 bases in the middle. Per germline, CDR1 MNHEY and CDR2 SVGAGI. The CDR3 is 11 amino acids. This CDR3 is CASSYYGELFF. In nucleotides, the CDR3 is TGTGCCAGCAGTTATTACGGGGAGCTGTTTTTT.

This clone was counted only a few times. The chain has TRBV2 and TRBJ1-5; D gene uncertain. CDR1 is SNHLY and CDR2 is FYNNEI in the germline V gene. With 3 bases removed from V and 4 bases from J, the gap between germline ends came to 13 bases. CDR3 size: 15 residues. The CDR3 bases are TGTGCCAGCAGTGACAGCCAGTACAAGAATCAGCCCCAGCATTTT. Amino acids: CASSDSQYKNQPQHF. The variable domain in full, with the rest retrieved from reference TRBV2 and TRBJ1-5, is EPEVTQTPSHQVTQMGQEVILRCVPISNHLYFYWYRQILGQKVEFLVSFYNNEISEKSEIFDDQFSVERPDGSNFTLKIRSTKLEDSAMYFCASSDSQYKNQPQHFGDGTRLSIL.

This chain uses TRBV4-1 with TRBJ1-2; 7 bases map to TRBD1. The CDR3 has 13 amino acids. Germline CDR1 and CDR2: MGHRA and YSYEKL. With 4 bases clipped from V and 6 bases from J, the junction kept 5 bases outside the gene matches. CDR3: CASSRLQGDGYTF. In DNA form, the CDR3 reads TGCGCCAGCAGCCGACTTCAGGGGGATGGCTACACCTTC.

This clone was counted only a few times. CDR3 DNA: TGTGCCTGGAGTTCCCGGACTAAAGGGACCCAGTACTTC. It is translated as CAWSSRTKGTQYF. The rearrangement joins TRBV30 to TRBJ2-5; D perhaps matches TRBD2 (6 bases). The CDR3 covers 13 residues. Trimming took 2 bases from V and 7 from J, leaving 14 bases between them. Germline CDR1 is GTSNPN and CDR2 is SVGIG (reference sequence).

The chain is built from TRBV6-1 and TRBJ2-1; TRBD2 matches at 12 bases. The ends lost 6 bases at V and 10 bases at J; junction bases unmatched: 7. The germline V gene encodes CDR1 MNHNS and CDR2 SASEGT. The CDR3 runs 14 residues. The CDR3 DNA reads as TGTGCCAGCAGCGAACGGCTAGCGGGGGGGGAGCAGTTCTTC. This translates into CASSERLAGGEQFF.

J is TRBJ1-2 and V is TRBV28; 7 nucleotides align to TRBD1. Trimming took 4 bases from V and 3 from J; bases not matched to a gene: 8. Germline lookup yields CDR1 MDHEN and CDR2 SYDVKM. The CDR3 runs 15 residues. CDR3 in DNA: TGTGCCAGCAGTTCGACAGGGTGGAGGGACTATGGCTACACCTTC. This translates into CASSSTGWRDYGYTF.

The chain joins TRBV11-1 to TRBJ2-7, with 7 bases aligning to TRBD1. This CDR3 contains 14 residues. Per germline, CDR1 SGHAT and CDR2 FQDESV (reference sequence). V lost 4 bases and J lost 4; bases outside the gene matches: 7. The CDR3 bases are TGTGCCAGCAGCTCCTACAGGGGCAAGTACGAGCAGTACTTC. Translation: CASSSYRGKYEQYF.

This rearrangement joins TRBV7-6 to TRBJ2-3; TRBD2 might be the D (5 bases). The V end lost 1 base, the J end lost 2 bases, and 7 bases lay between the germline ends. The germline V gene encodes CDR1 SGHVS and CDR2 FNYEAQ. This CDR3 is built from 14 residues. The CDR3 is CASSLGTPTDTQYF. The CDR3 bases are TGTGCCAGCAGCTTAGGGACTCCCACAGATACGCAGTATTTT.

The chain couples TRBV5-5 to TRBJ1-5; tentatively, D is TRBD1 (5 bases). Trimming pared 3 bases from V and 2 bases from J, leaving 15 bases between. The CDR3 loop spans 16 amino acids. Germline values: CDR1 SGHKS, CDR2 YYEKEE (reference sequence). CDR3 bases: TGTGCCAGCAGCTGGGGACCCGGGCTTGGCAATCAGCCCCAGCATTTT. Its translation: CASSWGPGLGNQPQHF.

V is TRBV11-2 and J is TRBJ1-2; unclear D gene. The CDR3 is made up of 12 amino acids. V dropped 0 bases and J dropped 8 bases, with 7 bases sitting between them. The germline gives CDR1 SGHAT, CDR2 FQNNGV. CDR3 in amino acids: CASSLDVSGYTF. The CDR3 bases are TGTGCCAGCAGCTTAGACGTATCCGGCTACACCTTC.

The chain links TRBV11-1 to TRBJ2-7; D is undetermined. V gave up 3 bases and J gave up 0 bases, with 12 bases separating them. CDR1 is SGHAT and CDR2 is FQDESV in the germline V gene (reference sequence). This CDR3 contains 15 residues. CDR3 nucleotides: TGTGCCAGCAGCTTCGGGTGGCCCCTCTCCTACGAGCAGTACTTC. Translated: CASSFGWPLSYEQYF.

The rearrangement links TRBV6-5 to TRBJ1-1, with 11 bases matching TRBD1. The germline V gene has CDR1 MNHEY and CDR2 SVGAGI. The CDR3 is 15 amino acids. The V segment lost 10 bases and the J segment 5 bases; nucleotides outside the gene matches: 12. The DNA for the CDR3 is TGTGCCACCAGGACAGGGGGCGCGGGGAGTACTGAAGCTTTCTTT. This codes for CATRTGGAGSTEAFF.

The chain is built from TRBV4-1 and TRBJ2-1, with TRBD1 matching 12 bases. Germline CDR1 is MGHRA and CDR2 is YSYEKL. This CDR3 is built from 18 residues. V lost 3 bases and J lost 6; bases outside the gene matches: 12. In DNA form, the CDR3 reads TGCGCCAGCAGCCATCCTTTCCGGGACAGGGGGCCTTCCAATGAGCAGTTCTTC. This sequence encodes CASSHPFRDRGPSNEQFF.

The V and J genes are TRBV7-9 and TRBJ1-6; D gene uncertain. The ends were cut back, 0 bases at V and 6 bases at J, with 6 bases in the middle. The CDR3 is 14 amino acids. Germline CDR1 reads SEHNR; CDR2 reads FQNEAQ (reference sequence). In DNA form, the CDR3 reads TGTGCCAGCAGCTTAGCAGGGATTAATTCACCCCTCCACTTT. Encoded protein: CASSLAGINSPLHF. The full variable domain, its missing parts supplied by reference TRBV7-9 and TRBJ1-6, is DTGVSQNPRHKITKRGQNVTFRCDPISEHNRLYWYRQTLGQGPEFLTYFQNEAQLEKSRLLSDRFSAERPKGSFSTLEIQRTEQGDSAMYLCASSLAGINSPLHFGNGTRLTVT.

The chain has TRBV6-1 and TRBJ1-2; D is uncertain. The CDR3 totals 12 residues. Germline loops: CDR1 MNHNS, CDR2 SASEGT. Trimming removed 5 bases from V and 7 bases from J, with 11 bases in between. DNA of the CDR3: TGTGCCAGCAGTACTCCCCTCGGTGGCTACACCTTC. Translated: CASSTPLGGYTF.